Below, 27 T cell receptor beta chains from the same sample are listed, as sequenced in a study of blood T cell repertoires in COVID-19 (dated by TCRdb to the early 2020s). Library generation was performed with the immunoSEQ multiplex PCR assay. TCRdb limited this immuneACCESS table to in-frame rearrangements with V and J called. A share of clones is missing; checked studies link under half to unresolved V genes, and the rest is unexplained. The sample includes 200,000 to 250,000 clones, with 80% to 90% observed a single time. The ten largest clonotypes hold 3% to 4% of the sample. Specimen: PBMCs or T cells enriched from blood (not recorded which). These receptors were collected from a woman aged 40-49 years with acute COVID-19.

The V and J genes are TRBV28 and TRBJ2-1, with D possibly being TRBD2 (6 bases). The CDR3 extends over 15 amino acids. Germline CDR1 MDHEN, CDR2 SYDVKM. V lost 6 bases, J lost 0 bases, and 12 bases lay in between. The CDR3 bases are TGTGCCAGCAGCCCCCTAGCGAGCTCCTACAATGAGCAGTTCTTC. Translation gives CASSPLASSYNEQFF.

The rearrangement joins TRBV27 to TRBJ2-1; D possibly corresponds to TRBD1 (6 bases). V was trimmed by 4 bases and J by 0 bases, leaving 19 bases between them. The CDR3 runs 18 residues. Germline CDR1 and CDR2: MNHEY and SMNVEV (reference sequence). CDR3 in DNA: TGTGCCAGCAGTTCCCCTCGGACAGCCATAAGCTCCTACAATGAGCAGTTCTTC. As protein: CASSSPRTAISSYNEQFF.

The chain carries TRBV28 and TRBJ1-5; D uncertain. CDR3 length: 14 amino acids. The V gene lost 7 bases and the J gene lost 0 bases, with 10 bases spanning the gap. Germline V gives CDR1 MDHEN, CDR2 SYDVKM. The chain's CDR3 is CASNSVYSNQPQHF. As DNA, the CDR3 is TGTGCCAGCAATTCCGTTTATAGCAATCAGCCCCAGCATTTT.

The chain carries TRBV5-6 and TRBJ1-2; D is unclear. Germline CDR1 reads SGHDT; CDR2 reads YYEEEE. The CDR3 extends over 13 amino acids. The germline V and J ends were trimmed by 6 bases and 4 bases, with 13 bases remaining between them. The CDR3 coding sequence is TGTGCCAGCAACCGCAACGGTCCCTATGGCTACACCTTC. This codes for CASNRNGPYGYTF.

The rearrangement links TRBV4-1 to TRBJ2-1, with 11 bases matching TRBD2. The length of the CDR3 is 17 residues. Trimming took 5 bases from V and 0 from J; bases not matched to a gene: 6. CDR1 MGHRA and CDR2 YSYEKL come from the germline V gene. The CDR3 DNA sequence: TGCGCCAGCAGCTACCGACTAGCGGGAAACTCCTACAATGAGCAGTTCTTC. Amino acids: CASSYRLAGNSYNEQFF.

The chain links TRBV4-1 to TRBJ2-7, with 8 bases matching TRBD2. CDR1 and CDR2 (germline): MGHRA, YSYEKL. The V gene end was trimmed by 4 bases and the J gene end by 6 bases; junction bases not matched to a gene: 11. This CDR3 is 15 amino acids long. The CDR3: CASSLREGGRGEQYF. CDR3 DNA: TGCGCCAGCAGCCTACGGGAGGGGGGCAGAGGCGAGCAGTACTTC.

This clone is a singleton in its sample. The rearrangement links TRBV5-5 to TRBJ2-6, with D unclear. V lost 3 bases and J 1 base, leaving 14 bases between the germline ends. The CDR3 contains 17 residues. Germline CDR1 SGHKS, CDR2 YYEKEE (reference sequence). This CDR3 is CASSSGVASSGANVLTF. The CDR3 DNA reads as TGTGCCAGCAGCTCCGGAGTTGCTAGTTCTGGGGCCAACGTCCTGACTTTC.

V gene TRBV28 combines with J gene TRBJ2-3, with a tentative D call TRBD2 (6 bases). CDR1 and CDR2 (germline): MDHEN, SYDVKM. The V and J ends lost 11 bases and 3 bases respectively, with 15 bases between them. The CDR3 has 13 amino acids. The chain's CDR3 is CASRGGITDTQYF. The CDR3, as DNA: TGTGCCTCACGTGGCGGGATAACAGATACGCAGTATTTT.

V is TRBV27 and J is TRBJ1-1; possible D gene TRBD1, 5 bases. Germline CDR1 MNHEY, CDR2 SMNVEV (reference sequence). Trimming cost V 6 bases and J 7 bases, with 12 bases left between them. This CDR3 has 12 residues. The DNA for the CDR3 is TGTGCCAGCAGCTCCAGGGTAGATGAAGCTTTCTTT. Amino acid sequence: CASSSRVDEAFF.

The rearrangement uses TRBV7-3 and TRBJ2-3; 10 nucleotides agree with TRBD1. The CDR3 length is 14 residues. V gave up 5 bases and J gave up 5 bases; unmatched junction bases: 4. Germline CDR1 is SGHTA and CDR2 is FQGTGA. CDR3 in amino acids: CASSRQGAGDTQYF. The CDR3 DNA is TGTGCCAGCAGCCGACAGGGGGCCGGAGATACGCAGTATTTT.

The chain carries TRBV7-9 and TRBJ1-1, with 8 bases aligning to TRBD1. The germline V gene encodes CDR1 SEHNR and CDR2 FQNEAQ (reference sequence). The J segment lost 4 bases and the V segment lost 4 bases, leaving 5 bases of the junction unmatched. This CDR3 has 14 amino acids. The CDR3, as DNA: TGTGCCAGCAGCTCACAGGGGGTTAGCACTGAAGCTTTCTTT. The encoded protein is CASSSQGVSTEAFF.

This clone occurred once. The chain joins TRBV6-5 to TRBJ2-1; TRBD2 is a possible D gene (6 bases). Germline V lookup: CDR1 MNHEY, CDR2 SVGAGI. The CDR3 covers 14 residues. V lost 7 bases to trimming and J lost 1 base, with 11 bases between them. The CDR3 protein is CASIGTQSYNEQFF. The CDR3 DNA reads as TGTGCCAGCATAGGGACTCAATCCTACAATGAGCAGTTCTTC.

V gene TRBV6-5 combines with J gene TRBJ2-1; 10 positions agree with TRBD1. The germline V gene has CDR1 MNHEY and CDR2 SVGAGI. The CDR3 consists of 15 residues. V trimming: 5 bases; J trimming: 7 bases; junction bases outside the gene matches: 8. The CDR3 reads CASSLGQGTRNEQFF. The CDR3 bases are TGTGCCAGCAGTCTGGGACAGGGGACACGTAATGAGCAGTTCTTC.

The CDR3 bases are TGTGCCAGCAGCCAAGATCTCCGGGAGTCATACAATGAGCAGTTCTTC. Encoded protein: CASSQDLRESYNEQFF. The chain couples TRBV4-2 to TRBJ2-1, with a possible D match to TRBD2 (6 bases). The CDR3 totals 16 residues. Germline CDR1 LGHNA, CDR2 YNFKEQ. Between the trimmed V and J ends, which lost 0 bases and 4 bases, there was a span of 13 bases.

CDR3 DNA: TGTGCCACCAGTGATTCGAGTGAAGCTTTCTTT. Encoded protein: CATSDSSEAFF. The V and J genes are TRBV24-1 and TRBJ1-1; D is ambiguous. The germline V gene has CDR1 KGHDR and CDR2 SFDVKD. The CDR3 has 11 residues. V lost 2 bases and J lost 7, with 4 bases in between.

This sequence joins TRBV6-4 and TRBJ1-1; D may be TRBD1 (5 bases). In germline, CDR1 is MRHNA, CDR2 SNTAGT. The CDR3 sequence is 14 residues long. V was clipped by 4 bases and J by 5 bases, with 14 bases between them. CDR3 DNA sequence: TGTGCCAGCAGTGTCAGTCGGGGGTCGACTGAAGCTTTCTTT. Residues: CASSVSRGSTEAFF.

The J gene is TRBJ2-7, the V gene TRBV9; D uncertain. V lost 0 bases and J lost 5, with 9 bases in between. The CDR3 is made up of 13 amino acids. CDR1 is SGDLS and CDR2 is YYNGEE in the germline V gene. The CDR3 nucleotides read TGTGCCAGCAGCGTAGGTGCGGAGAACGAGCAGTACTTC. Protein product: CASSVGAENEQYF.

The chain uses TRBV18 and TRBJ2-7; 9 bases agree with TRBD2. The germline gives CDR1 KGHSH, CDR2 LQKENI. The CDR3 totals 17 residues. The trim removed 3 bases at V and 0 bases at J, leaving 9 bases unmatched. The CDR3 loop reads CASSPYTSGLSSYEQYF. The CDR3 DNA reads TGTGCCAGCTCACCGTACACTAGCGGGTTGAGCTCCTACGAGCAGTACTTC.

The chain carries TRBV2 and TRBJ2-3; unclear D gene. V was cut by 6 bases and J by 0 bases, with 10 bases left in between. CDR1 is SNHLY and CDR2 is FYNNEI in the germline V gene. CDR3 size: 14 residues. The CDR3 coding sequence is TGTGCCAGCAGGACGATAGCTAGCACAGATACGCAGTATTTT. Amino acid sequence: CASRTIASTDTQYF.

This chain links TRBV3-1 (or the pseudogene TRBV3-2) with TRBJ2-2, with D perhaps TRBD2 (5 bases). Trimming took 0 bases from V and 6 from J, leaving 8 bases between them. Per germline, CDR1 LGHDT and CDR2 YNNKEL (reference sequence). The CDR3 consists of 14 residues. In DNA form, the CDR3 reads TGTGCCAGCAGCCAAGAGGTAGCGTCCGGGGAGCTGTTTTTT. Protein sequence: CASSQEVASGELFF.

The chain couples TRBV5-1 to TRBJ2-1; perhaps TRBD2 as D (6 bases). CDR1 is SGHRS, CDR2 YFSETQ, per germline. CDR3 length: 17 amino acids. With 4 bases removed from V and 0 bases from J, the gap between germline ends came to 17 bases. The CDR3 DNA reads TGCGCCAGCAGCCCCCGGACTGGCGGGAACTCCTACAATGAGCAGTTCTTC. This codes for CASSPRTGGNSYNEQFF.

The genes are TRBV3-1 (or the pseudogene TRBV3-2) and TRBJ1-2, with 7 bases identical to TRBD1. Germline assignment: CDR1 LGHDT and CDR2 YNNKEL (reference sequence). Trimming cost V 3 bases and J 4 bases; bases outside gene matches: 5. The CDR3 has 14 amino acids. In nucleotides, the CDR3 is TGTGCCAGCAGCCAGTACAGGGGAAGCTATGGCTACACCTTC. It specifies CASSQYRGSYGYTF.

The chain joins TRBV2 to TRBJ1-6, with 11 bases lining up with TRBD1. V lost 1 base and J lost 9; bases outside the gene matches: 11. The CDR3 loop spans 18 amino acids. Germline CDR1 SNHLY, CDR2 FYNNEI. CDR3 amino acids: CASSEDLGTGGIGSPLHF. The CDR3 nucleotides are TGTGCCAGCAGTGAAGATTTGGGGACAGGGGGGATTGGTTCACCCCTCCACTTT.

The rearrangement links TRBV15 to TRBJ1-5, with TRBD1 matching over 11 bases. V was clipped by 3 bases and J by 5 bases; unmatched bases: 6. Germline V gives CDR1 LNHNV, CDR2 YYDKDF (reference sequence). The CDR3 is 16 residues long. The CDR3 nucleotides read TGTGCCACCAGCAGTTTGGACAGGGGGCCCGATCAGCCCCAGCATTTT. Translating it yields CATSSLDRGPDQPQHF.

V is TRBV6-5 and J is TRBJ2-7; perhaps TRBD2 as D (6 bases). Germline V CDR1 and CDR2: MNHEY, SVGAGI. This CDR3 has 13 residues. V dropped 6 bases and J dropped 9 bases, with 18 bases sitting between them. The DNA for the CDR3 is TGTGCCAGCAGCCCCCCCGGGAGCCACGCGCAGTACTTC. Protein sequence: CASSPPGSHAQYF.

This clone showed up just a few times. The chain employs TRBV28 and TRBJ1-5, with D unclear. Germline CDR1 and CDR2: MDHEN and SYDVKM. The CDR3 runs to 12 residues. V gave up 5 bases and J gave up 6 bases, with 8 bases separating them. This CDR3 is CASSIPPQPQHF. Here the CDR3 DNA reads TGTGCCAGCAGTATCCCTCCTCAGCCCCAGCATTTT.

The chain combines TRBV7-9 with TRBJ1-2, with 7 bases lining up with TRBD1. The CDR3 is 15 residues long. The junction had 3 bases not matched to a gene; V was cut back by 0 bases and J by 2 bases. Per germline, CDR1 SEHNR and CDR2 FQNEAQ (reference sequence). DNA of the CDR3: TGTGCCAGCAGCTTAGCGACAGGGTGGAACTATGGCTACACCTTC. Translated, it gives CASSLATGWNYGYTF.